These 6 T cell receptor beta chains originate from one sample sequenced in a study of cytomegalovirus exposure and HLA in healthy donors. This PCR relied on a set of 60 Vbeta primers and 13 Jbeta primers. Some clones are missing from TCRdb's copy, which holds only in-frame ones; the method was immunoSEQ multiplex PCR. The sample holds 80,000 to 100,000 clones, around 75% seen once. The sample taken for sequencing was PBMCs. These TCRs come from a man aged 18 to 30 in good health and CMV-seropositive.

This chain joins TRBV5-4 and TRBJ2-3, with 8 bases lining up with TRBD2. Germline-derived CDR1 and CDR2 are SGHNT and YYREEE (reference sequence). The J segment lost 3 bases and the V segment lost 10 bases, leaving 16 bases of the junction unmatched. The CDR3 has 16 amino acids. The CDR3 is CALSLRRGGGTDTQYF. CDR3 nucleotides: TGTGCCCTCAGCTTGCGACGGGGGGGCGGGACAGATACGCAGTATTTT. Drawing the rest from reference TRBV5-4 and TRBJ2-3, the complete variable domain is ETGVTQSPTHLIKTRGQQVTLRCSSQSGHNTVSWYQQALGQGPQFIFQYYREEENGRGNFPPRFSGLQFPNYSSELNVNALELDDSALYLCALSLRRGGGTDTQYFGPGTRLTVL.

As DNA, the CDR3 is TGTGCCAGCAGCGTCGGGACTACGCAAGAGACCCAGTACTTC. As protein: CASSVGTTQETQYF. The chain links TRBV9 to TRBJ2-5; 7 nucleotides agree with TRBD2. Losses at the gene ends were 2 bases for V and 2 bases for J; bases not matched to a gene: 3. The germline V gene encodes CDR1 SGDLS and CDR2 YYNGEE. This CDR3 region has 14 residues. The full variable domain, its missing parts supplied by reference TRBV9 and TRBJ2-5, is DSGVTQTPKHLITATGQRVTLRCSPRSGDLSVYWYQQSLDQGLQFLIQYYNGEERAKGNILERFSAQQFPDLHSELNLSSLELGDSALYFCASSVGTTQETQYFGPGTRLLVL.

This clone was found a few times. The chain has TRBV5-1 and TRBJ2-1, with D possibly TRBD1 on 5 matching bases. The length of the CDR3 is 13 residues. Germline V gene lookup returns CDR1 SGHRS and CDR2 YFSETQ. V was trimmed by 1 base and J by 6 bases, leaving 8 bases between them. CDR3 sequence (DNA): TGCGCCAGCAGCTTGCGCAGGGCCAATGAGCAGTTCTTC. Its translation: CASSLRRANEQFF.

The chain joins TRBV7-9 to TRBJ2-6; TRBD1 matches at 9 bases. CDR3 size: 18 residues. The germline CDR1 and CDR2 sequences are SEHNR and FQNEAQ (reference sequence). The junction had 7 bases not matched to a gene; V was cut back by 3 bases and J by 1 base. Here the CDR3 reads CASSLGTGQFSGANVLTF. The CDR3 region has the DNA TGTGCCAGCAGCTTGGGGACAGGGCAATTTTCTGGGGCCAACGTCCTGACTTTC.

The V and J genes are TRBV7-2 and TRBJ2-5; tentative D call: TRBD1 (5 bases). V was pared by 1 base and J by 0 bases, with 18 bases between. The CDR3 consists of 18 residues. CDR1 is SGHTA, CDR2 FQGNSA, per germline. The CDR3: CASSLEPYRFSYQETQYF. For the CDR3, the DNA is TGTGCCAGCAGCTTAGAACCCTACAGGTTTTCCTACCAAGAGACCCAGTACTTC.

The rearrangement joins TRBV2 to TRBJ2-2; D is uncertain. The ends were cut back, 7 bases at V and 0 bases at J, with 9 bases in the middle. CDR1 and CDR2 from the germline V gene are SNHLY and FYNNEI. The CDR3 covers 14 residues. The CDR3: CASTVVANTGELFF. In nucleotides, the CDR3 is TGTGCCAGCACGGTGGTAGCGAACACCGGGGAGCTGTTTTTT.